This T cell receptor (beta chain) was captured in a study of early T cells in non-severe SARS-CoV-2 infection. Study-level background: The chains were unpaired, and the sequenced material was bulk RNA from unsorted whole blood. Regarding the study as a whole: The VDJdb matching leaned toward anti-spike CD8 responses and overlooked private and CD4 specificities.

Individual cDNA molecules received unique molecular identifiers. MiXCR, applied by TCRdb to the 5' RACE reads, yields one record per CDR3 protein. The sample has about 69,000 distinct CDR3 sequences, 9.5% seen once; the top ten hold about 6.1%. This clonotype was observed a handful of times. Its matching antigen is unknown. V was trimmed by 1 base and J by 5 bases, leaving 12 bases between them. The germline CDR1 and CDR2 sequences are LGHNA and YNFKEQ. The CDR3 runs 14 residues. The clonotype comes from an adult who was a healthcare worker with PCR-confirmed SARS-CoV-2 infection or an uninfected control (not recorded which). The rearrangement joins TRBV4-2 to TRBJ2-7; D uncertain. Sequencing input: whole blood. In nucleotides, the CDR3 is TGTGCCAGCAGCCAAGTTGACGGAGTCCACGAGCAGTACTTC. Residues: CASSQVDGVHEQYF.